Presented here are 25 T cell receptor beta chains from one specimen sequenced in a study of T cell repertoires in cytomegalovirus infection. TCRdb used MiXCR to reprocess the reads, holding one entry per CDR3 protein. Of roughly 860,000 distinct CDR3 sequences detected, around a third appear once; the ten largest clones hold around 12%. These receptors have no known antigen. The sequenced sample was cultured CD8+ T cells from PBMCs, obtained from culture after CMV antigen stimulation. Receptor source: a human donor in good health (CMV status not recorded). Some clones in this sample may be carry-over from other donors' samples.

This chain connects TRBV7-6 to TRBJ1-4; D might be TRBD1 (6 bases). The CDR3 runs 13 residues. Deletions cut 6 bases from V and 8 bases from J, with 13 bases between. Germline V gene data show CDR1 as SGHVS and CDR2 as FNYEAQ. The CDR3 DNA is TGTGCCAGCAGGTGGGGACAAGGGGAAAAACTGTTTTTT. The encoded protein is CASRWGQGEKLFF. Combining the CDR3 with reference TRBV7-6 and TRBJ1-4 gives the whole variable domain GAGVSQSPRYKVTKRGQDVALRCDPISGHVSLYWYRQALGQGPEFLTYFNYEAQQDKSGLPNDRFSAERPEGSISTLTIQRTEQRDSAMYRCASRWGQGEKLFFGSGTQLSVL.

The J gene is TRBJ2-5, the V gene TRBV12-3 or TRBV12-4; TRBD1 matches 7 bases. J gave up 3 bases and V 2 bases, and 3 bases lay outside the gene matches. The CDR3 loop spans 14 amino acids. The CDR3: CASSLKGAEETQYF. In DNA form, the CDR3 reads TGTGCCAGCAGTTTAAAGGGGGCCGAAGAGACCCAGTACTTC.

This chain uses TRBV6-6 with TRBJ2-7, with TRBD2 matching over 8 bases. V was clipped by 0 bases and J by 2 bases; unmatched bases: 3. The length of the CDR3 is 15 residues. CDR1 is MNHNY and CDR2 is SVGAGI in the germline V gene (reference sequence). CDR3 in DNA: TGTGCCAGCAGTTACTCGAGCGGGGGAACCTACGAGCAGTACGTC. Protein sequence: CASSYSSGGTYEQYV.

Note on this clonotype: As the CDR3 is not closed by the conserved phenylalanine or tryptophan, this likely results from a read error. The CDR3 DNA sequence: TGTGCCAGCTCACCAAGAAGGTACAATGAGCAGTTCTTA. Protein: CASSPRRYNEQFL. V and J are TRBV18 and TRBJ2-1, with D hard to call. Germline V lookup: CDR1 KGHSH, CDR2 LQKENI. V lost 2 bases to trimming and J lost 4 bases, with 6 bases between them. This CDR3 is built from 13 residues.

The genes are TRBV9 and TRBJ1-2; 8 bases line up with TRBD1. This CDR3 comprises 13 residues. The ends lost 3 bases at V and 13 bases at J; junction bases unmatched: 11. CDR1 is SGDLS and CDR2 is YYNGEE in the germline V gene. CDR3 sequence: CASSDAPGGAITF. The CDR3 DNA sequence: TGTGCCAGCAGCGACGCCCCAGGGGGCGCGATCACCTTC.

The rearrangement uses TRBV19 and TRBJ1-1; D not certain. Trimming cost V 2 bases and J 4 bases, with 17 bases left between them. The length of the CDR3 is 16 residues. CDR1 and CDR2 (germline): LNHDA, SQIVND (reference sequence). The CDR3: CASSISAGSFTTEAFF. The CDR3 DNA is TGTGCCAGTAGTATAAGTGCGGGTTCCTTTACCACTGAAGCTTTCTTT.

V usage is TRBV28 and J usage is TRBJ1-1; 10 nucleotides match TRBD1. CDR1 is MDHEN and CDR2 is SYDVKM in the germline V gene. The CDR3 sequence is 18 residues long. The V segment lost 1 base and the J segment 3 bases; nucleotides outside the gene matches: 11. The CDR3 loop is CASSLLSGQGPMDTEAFF. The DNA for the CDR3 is TGTGCCAGCAGTTTATTGTCGGGACAGGGGCCTATGGACACTGAAGCTTTCTTT. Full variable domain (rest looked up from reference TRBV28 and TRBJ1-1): DVKVTQSSRYLVKRTGEKVFLECVQDMDHENMFWYRQDPGLGLRLIYFSYDVKMKEKGDIPEGYSVSREKKERFSLILESASTNQTSMYLCASSLLSGQGPMDTEAFFGQGTRLTVV.

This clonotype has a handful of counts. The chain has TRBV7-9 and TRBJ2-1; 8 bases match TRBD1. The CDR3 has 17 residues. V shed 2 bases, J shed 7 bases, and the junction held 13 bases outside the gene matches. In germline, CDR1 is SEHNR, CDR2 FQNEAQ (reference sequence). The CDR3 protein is CASSLWQGAVFNNEQFF. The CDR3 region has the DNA TGTGCCAGCAGCTTATGGCAGGGGGCGGTTTTCAATAATGAGCAGTTCTTC. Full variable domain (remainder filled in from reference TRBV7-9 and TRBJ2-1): DTGVSQNPRHKITKRGQNVTFRCDPISEHNRLYWYRQTLGQGPEFLTYFQNEAQLEKSRLLSDRFSAERPKGSFSTLEIQRTEQGDSAMYLCASSLWQGAVFNNEQFFGPGTRLTVL.

The CDR3 loop is CASSQDRGGTYGYTF. The CDR3 region has the DNA TGCGCCAGCAGCCAAGATCGGGGAGGAACCTATGGCTACACCTTC. The genes are TRBV4-1 and TRBJ1-2; no firm D call. The V gene lost 0 bases and the J gene lost 4 bases, with 12 bases spanning the gap. The CDR3 covers 15 residues. Germline lookup yields CDR1 MGHRA and CDR2 YSYEKL.

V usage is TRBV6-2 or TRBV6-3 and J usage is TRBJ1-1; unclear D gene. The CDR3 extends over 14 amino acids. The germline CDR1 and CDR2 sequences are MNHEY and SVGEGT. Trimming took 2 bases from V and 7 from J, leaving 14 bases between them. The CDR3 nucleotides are TGTGCCAGCAGTTACAAAGCGACCGAACTTGAAGCTTTCTTT. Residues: CASSYKATELEAFF.

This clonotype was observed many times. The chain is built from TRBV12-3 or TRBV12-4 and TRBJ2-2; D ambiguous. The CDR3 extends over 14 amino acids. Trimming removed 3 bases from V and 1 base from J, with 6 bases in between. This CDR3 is CASSFPGNTGELFF. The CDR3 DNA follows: TGTGCCAGCAGTTTCCCAGGGAACACCGGGGAGCTGTTTTTT.

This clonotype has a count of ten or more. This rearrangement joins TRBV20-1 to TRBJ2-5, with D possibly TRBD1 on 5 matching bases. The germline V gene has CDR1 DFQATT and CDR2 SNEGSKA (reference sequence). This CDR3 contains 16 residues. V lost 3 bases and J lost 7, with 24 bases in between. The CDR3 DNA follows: TGCAGTGCTAGGCTGGTTTCAGGGTTAAAGGGAACGACCCAGTACTTC. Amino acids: CSARLVSGLKGTTQYF.

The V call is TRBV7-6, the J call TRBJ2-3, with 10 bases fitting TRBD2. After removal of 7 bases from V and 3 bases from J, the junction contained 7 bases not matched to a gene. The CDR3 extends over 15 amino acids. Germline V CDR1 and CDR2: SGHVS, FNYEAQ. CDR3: CASTRAGGGTDTQYF. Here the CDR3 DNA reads TGTGCCAGCACACGAGCGGGGGGGGGGACAGATACGCAGTATTTT.

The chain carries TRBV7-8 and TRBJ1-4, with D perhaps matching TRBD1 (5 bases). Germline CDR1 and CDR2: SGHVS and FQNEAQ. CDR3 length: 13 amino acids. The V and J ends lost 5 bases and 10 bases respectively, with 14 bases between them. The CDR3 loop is CASSQDRRGKLFF. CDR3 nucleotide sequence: TGTGCCAGCAGCCAAGACAGACGGGGAAAACTGTTTTTT.

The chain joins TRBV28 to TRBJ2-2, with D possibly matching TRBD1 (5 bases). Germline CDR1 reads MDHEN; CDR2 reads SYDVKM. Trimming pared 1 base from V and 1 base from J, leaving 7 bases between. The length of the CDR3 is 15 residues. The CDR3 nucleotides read TGTGCCAGCAGTTTATATGGACAGAACACCGGGGAGCTGTTTTTT. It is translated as CASSLYGQNTGELFF. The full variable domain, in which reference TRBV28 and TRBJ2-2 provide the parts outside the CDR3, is DVKVTQSSRYLVKRTGEKVFLECVQDMDHENMFWYRQDPGLGLRLIYFSYDVKMKEKGDIPEGYSVSREKKERFSLILESASTNQTSMYLCASSLYGQNTGELFFGEGSRLTVL.

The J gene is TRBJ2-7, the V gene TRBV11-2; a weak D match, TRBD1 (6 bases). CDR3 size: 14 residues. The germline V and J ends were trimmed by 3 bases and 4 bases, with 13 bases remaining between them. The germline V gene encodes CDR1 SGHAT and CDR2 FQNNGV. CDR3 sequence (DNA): TGTGCCAGCAGCTTCCCCGGGACAACATACGAGCAGTACTTC. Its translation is CASSFPGTTYEQYF.

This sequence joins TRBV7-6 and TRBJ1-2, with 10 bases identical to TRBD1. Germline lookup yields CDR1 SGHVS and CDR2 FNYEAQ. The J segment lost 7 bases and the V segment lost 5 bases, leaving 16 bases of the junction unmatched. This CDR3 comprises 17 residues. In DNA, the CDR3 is TGTGCCAGCAGCCGAACTGGGGGGACAGGGGCCCGCTCTGGCTACACCTTC. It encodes CASSRTGGTGARSGYTF.

This chain's CDR3 is CSVDRVSAEETQYF. For the CDR3, the DNA is TGCAGCGTTGATAGAGTATCCGCAGAGGAGACCCAGTACTTC. This chain uses TRBV29-1 with TRBJ2-5; no clear D gene. Trimming removed 3 bases from V and 5 bases from J, with 16 bases in between. The CDR3 contains 14 residues. The germline CDR1 and CDR2 sequences are SQVTM and ANQGSEA.

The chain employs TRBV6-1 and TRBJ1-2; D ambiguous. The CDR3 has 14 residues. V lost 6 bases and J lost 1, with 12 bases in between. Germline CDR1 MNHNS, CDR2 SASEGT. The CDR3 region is CASSATSYNYGYTF. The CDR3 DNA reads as TGTGCCAGCAGCGCGACATCTTATAACTATGGCTACACCTTC.

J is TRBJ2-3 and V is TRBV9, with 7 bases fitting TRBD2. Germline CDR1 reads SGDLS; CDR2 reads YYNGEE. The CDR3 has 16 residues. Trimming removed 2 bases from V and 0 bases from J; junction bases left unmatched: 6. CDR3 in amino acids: CASSVPSGFSTDTQYF. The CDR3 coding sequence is TGTGCCAGCAGCGTCCCTAGCGGATTTAGCACAGATACGCAGTATTTT.

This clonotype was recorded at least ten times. Here the CDR3 DNA reads TGTGCCAGCAGATTATCGCTGAACACTGAAGCTTTCTTT. This sequence encodes CASRLSLNTEAFF. The V and J genes are TRBV2 and TRBJ1-1; D unresolved. Trimming removed 6 bases from V and 0 bases from J, with 8 bases in between. CDR3 length: 13 amino acids. Germline V CDR1 and CDR2: SNHLY, FYNNEI.

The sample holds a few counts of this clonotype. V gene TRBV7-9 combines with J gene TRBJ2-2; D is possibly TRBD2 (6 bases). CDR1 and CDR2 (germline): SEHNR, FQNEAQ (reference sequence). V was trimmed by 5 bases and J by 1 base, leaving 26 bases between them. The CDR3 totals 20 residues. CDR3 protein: CASSLPSGQTREVNTGELFF. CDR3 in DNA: TGTGCCAGCAGCCTCCCTTCCGGGCAAACCAGGGAGGTGAACACCGGGGAGCTGTTTTTT.

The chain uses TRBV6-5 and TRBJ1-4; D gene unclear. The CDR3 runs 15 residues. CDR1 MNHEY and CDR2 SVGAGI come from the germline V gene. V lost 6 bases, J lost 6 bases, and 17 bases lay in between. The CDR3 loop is CASRAHSFRHEKLFF. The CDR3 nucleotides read TGTGCCAGCAGGGCACACAGTTTCCGCCATGAAAAACTGTTTTTT.

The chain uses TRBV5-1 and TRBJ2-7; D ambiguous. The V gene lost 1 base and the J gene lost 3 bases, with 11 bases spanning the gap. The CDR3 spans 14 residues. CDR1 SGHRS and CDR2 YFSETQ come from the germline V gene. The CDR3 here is CASSLYGDGYEQYV. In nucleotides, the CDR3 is TGCGCCAGCAGCTTGTACGGAGATGGCTACGAGCAGTACGTC.

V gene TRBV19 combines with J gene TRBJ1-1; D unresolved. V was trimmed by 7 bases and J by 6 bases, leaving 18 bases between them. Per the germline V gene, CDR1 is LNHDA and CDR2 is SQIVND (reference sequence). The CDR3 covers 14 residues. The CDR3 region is CASISRTRIPEAFF. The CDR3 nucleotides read TGTGCCAGTATTAGCCGTACACGGATCCCTGAAGCTTTCTTT. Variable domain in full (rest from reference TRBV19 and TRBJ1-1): DGGITQSPKYLFRKEGQNVTLSCEQNLNHDAMYWYRQDPGQGLRLIYYSQIVNDFQKGDIAEGYSVSREKKESFPLTVTSAQKNPTAFYLCASISRTRIPEAFFGQGTRLTVV.